This T cell receptor (beta chain) was profiled in a study of T cell repertoires in cytomegalovirus infection. Points from the study as a whole: Predominance within the ex vivo response was attributable to HLA-C-restricted CMV-specific TCR beta clonotypes.

With regard to this clonotype: Its antigen is not known.

TCRdb processed the reads anew with MiXCR; each CDR3 protein has one entry. The sample has roughly 230,000 distinct CDR3 sequences; over 20% are singletons. Germline CDR1 reads MNHEY; CDR2 reads SVGAGI. The CDR3 is made up of 12 amino acids. Trimming stripped 2 bases from V and 8 bases from J, with 7 bases between. The specimen sequenced was CD8+ T cells from PBMCs. This receptor was taken from a human donor in good health (CMV status not recorded). Some clones in this sample may be carry-over from other donors' samples. V usage is TRBV6-5 and J usage is TRBJ2-1; D not resolved. This chain's CDR3 is CASSYPPDEQFF. The CDR3 region has the DNA TGTGCCAGCAGTTACCCCCCGGATGAGCAGTTCTTC.